The rows below give T cell receptor beta chains drawn from one sample of a study of response to subunit inactivated influenza vaccine. Via MiXCR, TCRdb re-called the RT-PCR reads, giving one row per CDR3 protein. The table shows 150,000 to 200,000 distinct CDR3 sequences, with over 8.5% occurring only once. Source: CD8+ T cells sorted from PBMCs, taken less than 25 months after vaccination. Receptors were obtained from a man aged 50 to 69 who received an inactivated influenza vaccine. Each CDR3 is given with its conserved first and last residue. A D gene is named only where the DNA matches it firmly. Part of the rows lack a size; the others show once, few, many or a class for expanded clones.

d_call j_call clone_size v_call cdr3_aa cdr3_nt
NA TRBJ1-5 NA TRBV20-1 CSASFGGERRSFQPQHF TGCAGTGCCAGCTTTGGAGGAGAAAGGAGATCATTTCAGCCCCAGCATTTT
NA TRBJ1-5 many TRBV6-2/TRBV6-3 CASSYVAQGNQPQHF TGTGCCAGCAGTTACGTCGCGCAGGGGAATCAGCCCCAGCATTTT
NA TRBJ2-7 few TRBV28 CASSLGLRSSYEQYF TGTGCCAGCAGCCTTGGACTCCGGAGCTCCTACGAGCAGTACTTC
NA TRBJ1-5 NA TRBV27 CASSLNGINQPQHF TGTGCCAGCAGTTTAAACGGTATCAATCAGCCCCAGCATTTT
NA TRBJ2-5 NA TRBV3-1 CASSRMGSGETQYF TGTGCCAGCAGCCGAATGGGGTCTGGGGAGACCCAGTACTTC
NA TRBJ2-3 few TRBV6-6 CASSYPKDTQYF TGTGCCAGCAGTTACCCGAAAGATACGCAGTATTTT
NA TRBJ1-1 few TRBV6-5 CASSYSSGGWNTEAFF TGTGCCAGCAGTTACTCTTCGGGCGGATGGAACACTGAAGCTTTCTTT
NA TRBJ1-1 NA TRBV7-9 CASSQSGTSLNTEAFF TGTGCCAGCAGCCAAAGCGGTACCAGCTTAAACACTGAAGCTTTCTTT
TRBD2 TRBJ2-3 many TRBV9 CASSVELAGVFDTQYF TGTGCCAGCAGCGTAGAACTAGCGGGAGTCTTTGATACGCAGTATTTT
TRBD1 TRBJ1-2 few TRBV7-8 CASSLTGGVGYGYTF TGTGCCAGCAGCCTTACAGGGGGAGTCGGCTATGGCTACACCTTC
TRBD2 TRBJ2-7 NA TRBV5-1 CASSISGGASYEQYF TGCGCCAGCAGCATTAGCGGGGGCGCATCCTACGAGCAGTACTTC
NA TRBJ2-3 few TRBV20-1 CSSRDVLTDTQYF TGCAGTTCTCGGGACGTCCTCACAGATACGCAGTATTTT
NA TRBJ1-4 few TRBV9 CASSVTSAAEKLFF TGTGCCAGCAGCGTAACGAGTGCGGCCGAAAAACTGTTTTTT
TRBD1 TRBJ1-1 many TRBV5-1 CASSDTGTGGHMNTEAFF TGCGCCAGCAGCGACACCGGGACAGGGGGGCACATGAACACTGAAGCTTTCTTT
TRBD2 TRBJ2-1 NA TRBV4-3 CASSRSGNPSYNEQFF TGCGCCAGCAGCCGTAGCGGGAACCCCTCCTACAATGAGCAGTTCTTC
NA TRBJ2-7 many TRBV7-2 CASSPTGTYEQYF TGTGCCAGCAGCCCCACGGGGACGTACGAGCAGTACTTC
TRBD1 TRBJ2-1 many TRBV20-1 CSARDFEARDRDYNEQFF TGCAGTGCTAGAGATTTTGAGGCACGGGACAGAGATTACAATGAGCAGTTCTTC
NA TRBJ2-1 many TRBV7-9 CASSQGPPEGFF TGTGCCAGCAGCCAGGGGCCTCCAGAGGGGTTCTTC
TRBD2 TRBJ2-3 few TRBV4-2 CASSQTGGADTQYF TGTGCCAGCAGCCAAACGGGGGGGGCAGATACGCAGTATTTT
TRBD1 TRBJ2-5 NA TRBV3-1 CASSQGYGDRRGTQYF TGTGCCAGCAGCCAAGGTTACGGGGACAGGAGAGGGACCCAGTACTTC
TRBD1 TRBJ1-4 NA TRBV29-1 CSGSDRGGKLFF TGCAGCGGCTCCGACAGGGGCGGAAAACTGTTTTTT
NA TRBJ2-1 NA TRBV27 CASSFQGSVYEQFF TGTGCCAGCAGTTTCCAGGGATCGGTCTATGAGCAGTTCTTC
NA TRBJ2-2 NA TRBV6-2/TRBV6-3 CASSYSRAGELFF TGTGCCAGCAGTTACTCTAGGGCCGGGGAGCTGTTTTTT
TRBD2 TRBJ2-7 few TRBV29-1 CSVEVLAGVSYEQYF TGCAGCGTTGAAGTACTAGCGGGAGTTTCCTACGAGCAGTACTTC
NA TRBJ2-2 NA TRBV7-7 CASSTGPNTGELFF TGTGCCAGCAGCACCGGACCCAACACCGGGGAGCTGTTTTTT
TRBD1 TRBJ1-1 few TRBV5-6 CASSPGQGYFGTEAFF TGTGCCAGCAGCCCGGGACAGGGTTATTTTGGCACTGAAGCTTTCTTT
TRBD1 TRBJ2-1 few TRBV7-8 CASSAGQGRNEQFF TGTGCCAGCAGCGCCGGACAGGGGAGGAATGAGCAGTTCTTC
TRBD1 TRBJ2-5 few TRBV9 CASSGGEETQYF TGTGCCAGTTCAGGGGGTGAGGAGACCCAGTACTTC
NA TRBJ2-5 few TRBV7-8 CASDAGWSLTGETQYF TGTGCCAGCGATGCGGGGTGGTCTCTCACTGGGGAGACCCAGTACTTC
TRBD2 TRBJ2-1 NA TRBV4-3 CASSPESLDGGGASDEQFF TGCGCCAGCAGCCCCGAGTCCCTAGATGGCGGGGGGGCCTCCGATGAGCAGTTCTTC
TRBD2 TRBJ2-3 NA TRBV7-3 CASSLTSGGPPDTQYF TGTGCCAGCAGCTTAACTTCGGGAGGGCCGCCAGATACGCAGTATTTT
NA TRBJ2-1 NA TRBV7-9 CASSLYGRVAYNEQFF TGTGCCAGCAGCTTATACGGCAGGGTAGCCTACAATGAGCAGTTCTTC
TRBD1 TRBJ1-1 NA TRBV7-9 CASSTHHRGLDTEAFF TGTGCCAGCAGCACCCATCACAGGGGACTTGACACTGAAGCTTTCTTT
TRBD2 TRBJ2-1 NA TRBV4-2 CASSTLAGLGYEQFF TGTGCCAGCAGTACACTAGCGGGCCTTGGGTATGAGCAGTTCTTC
NA TRBJ2-1 NA TRBV11-1 CASSFRGAGLAPYNEQFF TGTGCCAGCAGCTTCCGAGGTGCAGGACTCGCACCCTACAATGAGCAGTTCTTC
TRBD2 TRBJ2-1 few TRBV4-3 CASSQERGGLFEQFF TGCGCCAGCAGCCAAGAGCGGGGGGGCCTTTTTGAGCAGTTCTTC
TRBD2 TRBJ2-7 many TRBV5-6 CASSLGTTTYEQYF TGTGCCAGCAGCCTTGGGACTACCACCTACGAGCAGTACTTC
NA TRBJ2-5 few TRBV6-5 CASSYSISWRGETQYF TGTGCCAGCAGTTACTCGATATCATGGAGGGGTGAGACCCAGTACTTC
TRBD1 TRBJ2-7 NA TRBV2 CASSETGGAEYTTYEQYF TGTGCCAGCAGTGAGACAGGGGGCGCGGAATACACCACCTACGAGCAGTACTTC
NA TRBJ2-2 many TRBV5-1 CASSLGSDGELFF TGCGCCAGCAGCTTGGGCTCGGACGGGGAGCTGTTTTTT
NA TRBJ2-2 NA TRBV5-1 CASSFFAGTYTGELFF TGCGCCAGCAGCTTTTTTGCCGGGACTTACACCGGGGAGCTGTTTTTT
NA TRBJ1-6 NA TRBV7-9 CASSWEPEPLHF TGTGCCAGCAGCTGGGAGCCAGAGCCCCTCCACTTT
NA TRBJ2-4 few TRBV12-3/TRBV12-4 CASSLTTWGTKNIQYF TGTGCCAGCAGTTTGACCACGTGGGGGACCAAAAACATTCAGTACTTC
NA TRBJ2-6 NA TRBV20-1 CSARGAESGANVLTF TGCAGTGCTAGAGGGGCAGAGTCTGGGGCCAACGTCCTGACTTTC
NA TRBJ2-5 many TRBV27 CASSFLGVEETQYF TGTGCCAGCAGTTTTTTGGGGGTCGAAGAGACCCAGTACTTC
TRBD1 TRBJ2-1 many TRBV10-3 CAISLAGGLDEQFF TGTGCCATCAGTCTGGCAGGGGGCCTGGATGAGCAGTTCTTC
NA TRBJ2-1 NA TRBV27 CASSLYPLPRNEQFF TGTGCCAGCAGTTTATACCCCTTACCCAGAAATGAGCAGTTCTTC
NA TRBJ2-2 many TRBV20-1 CSASASEAGELFF TGCAGTGCTAGTGCCAGCGAAGCCGGGGAGCTGTTTTTT
NA TRBJ2-1 few TRBV29-1 CSVEGPQEAYNEQFF TGCAGCGTTGAGGGTCCCCAGGAGGCCTACAATGAGCAGTTCTTC
NA TRBJ2-1 many TRBV4-3 CASSQGQEQFF TGCGCCAGCAGCCAAGGCCAGGAGCAGTTCTTC
NA TRBJ2-6 NA TRBV12-3/TRBV12-4 CASSLVRGSGANVLTF TGTGCCAGCAGTTTAGTCAGGGGTTCTGGGGCCAACGTCCTGACTTTC
TRBD2 TRBJ2-1 NA TRBV11-1 CASLADLGLAGDAYNEQFF TGTGCCAGCCTGGCCGACCTGGGACTAGCGGGAGACGCCTACAATGAGCAGTTCTTC
TRBD2 TRBJ2-5 NA TRBV3-1 CASSQDQRTSGGARETQYF TGTGCCAGCAGCCAAGATCAGAGGACTAGCGGGGGGGCGCGGGAGACCCAGTACTTC